One sample yielded the 30 T cell receptor beta chains listed below, sequenced in a study of blood T cells in healthy people across ages. Together with a sample-barcoded 5' primer, a J-beta primer mix was included in a second PCR lasting about 6 to 11 cycles. TCRdb recomputed calls from the 5' RACE reads with MiXCR, one row per CDR3 protein. The sample carries 600,000 to 850,000 distinct CDR3 sequences, roughly 43% recorded once. Sequenced: blood. All receptors come from an older woman in good health.

The CDR3 region has the DNA TGTGCCAGCAGTGACCAGAAGGGGTCCTTTTGGGGGACCCAGTACTTC. This translates into CASSDQKGSFWGTQYF. The chain carries TRBV25-1 and TRBJ2-7; a weak D match, TRBD1 (5 bases). The DNA end lines up better with TRBJ2-5; the J call may be wrong. Germline V gives CDR1 MGHDK, CDR2 SYGVNS. This CDR3 has 16 residues.

The chain employs TRBV7-2 and TRBJ2-1; 11 bases match TRBD2. The V gene end was trimmed by 3 bases and the J gene end by 14 bases; junction bases not matched to a gene: 6. The CDR3 has 13 residues. Germline CDR1 SGHTA, CDR2 FQGNSA. DNA for the CDR3: TGTGCCAGCAGCTTGGAACTAGCGGGAGACAAGTTCTTC. Its protein product is CASSLELAGDKFF.

This clonotype was recorded many times. The J gene is TRBJ2-5, the V gene TRBV20-1, with D perhaps matching TRBD2 (6 bases). Germline V gives CDR1 DFQATT, CDR2 SNEGSKA (reference sequence). V gave up 2 bases and J gave up 0 bases, with 16 bases separating them. This CDR3 has 16 amino acids. The CDR3 DNA follows: TGCAGTGCTAGAATTCGGGGCGGGGCCTACCAAGAGACCCAGTACTTC. Translation gives CSARIRGGAYQETQYF.

This clonotype was detected many times. The J gene is TRBJ1-2, the V gene TRBV29-1, with 8 bases fitting TRBD1. The CDR3 consists of 14 residues. Germline lookup yields CDR1 SQVTM and CDR2 ANQGSEA. The trim removed 6 bases at V and 6 bases at J, leaving 12 bases unmatched. The CDR3 here is CSVSEQGVLNGYTF. DNA of the CDR3: TGCAGCGTGTCCGAACAGGGGGTGCTAAATGGCTACACCTTC.

The chain employs TRBV20-1 and TRBJ2-1; 9 nucleotides line up with TRBD2. The CDR3 consists of 17 residues. CDR1 is DFQATT, CDR2 SNEGSKA, per germline (reference sequence). V lost 2 bases, J lost 10 bases, and 18 bases stayed unmatched. CDR3 sequence (DNA): TGCAGTGCTAGAAGGGTCAGTAGCGGGAGTTATAACTACGAGCAGTTCTTC. Residues: CSARRVSSGSYNYEQFF.

The chain combines TRBV21-1 with TRBJ2-5. TRBV21-1 is assigned pseudogene status. CDR3 length: 12 residues. CDR3 residues: CASSKRVETQYF. The CDR3 DNA follows: TGTGCCAGCAGCAAACGGGTAGAGACCCAGTACTTC.

The table lists this clonotype with a count of one. The genes are TRBV14 and TRBJ2-3; D is possibly TRBD1 (5 bases). CDR1 and CDR2 (germline): SGHDN, FVKESK. Trimming pared 5 bases from V and 0 bases from J, leaving 18 bases between. The CDR3 is 17 residues long. In nucleotides, the CDR3 is TGTGCCAGCAGCTCAGAGCTGGGGCATTACAGCACAGATACGCAGTATTTT. This codes for CASSSELGHYSTDTQYF. The full variable domain, with the rest looked up from reference TRBV14 and TRBJ2-3, is EAGVTQFPSHSVIEKGQTVTLRCDPISGHDNLYWYRRVMGKEIKFLLHFVKESKQDESGMPNNRFLAERTGGTYSTLKVQPAELEDSGVYFCASSSELGHYSTDTQYFGPGTRLTVL.

The chain links TRBV29-1 to TRBJ2-1, with D unclear. Trimming took 6 bases from V and 6 from J, leaving 9 bases between them. This CDR3 has 11 residues. Per the germline V gene, CDR1 is SQVTM and CDR2 is ANQGSEA. DNA for the CDR3: TGCAGCGTACAACAATTCAATGAGCAGTTCTTC. Translation gives CSVQQFNEQFF.

The CDR3 reads CSARLAGVSSYEQYF. The CDR3 DNA reads TGCAGTGCTAGACTAGCGGGAGTTTCCTCCTACGAGCAGTACTTC. The rearrangement uses TRBV20-1 and TRBJ2-7, with 10 bases matching TRBD2. The junction had 4 bases not matched to a gene; V was cut back by 2 bases and J by 0 bases. CDR1 and CDR2 from the germline V gene are DFQATT and SNEGSKA (reference sequence). The CDR3 is 15 amino acids.

The chain is built from TRBV27 and TRBJ1-2; weak D call: TRBD1 (5 bases). Trimming took off 6 bases at V and 2 bases at J, with 25 bases between the two ends. The germline gives CDR1 MNHEY, CDR2 SMNVEV (reference sequence). The CDR3 length is 18 residues. The CDR3 region has the DNA TGTGCCAGCAGATCCTACCGGGGCAGGTTTGGGCTAAACTATGGCTACACCTTC. Its protein is CASRSYRGRFGLNYGYTF.

The rearrangement links TRBV7-2 to TRBJ2-5; 12 nucleotides align to TRBD2. V lost 6 bases and J lost 4; bases outside the gene matches: 6. Germline lookup yields CDR1 SGHTA and CDR2 FQGNSA. CDR3 length equals 15 residues. CDR3 amino acids: CASRPPGLAGETQYF. For the CDR3, the DNA is TGTGCCAGCAGGCCTCCGGGACTAGCGGGAGAGACCCAGTACTTC.

The chain couples TRBV19 to TRBJ2-1, with a tentative D call TRBD1 (5 bases). The V gene's germline CDR1 is LNHDA and CDR2 SQIVND (reference sequence). CDR3 length: 14 residues. V was pared by 9 bases and J by 0 bases, with 12 bases between. CDR3 coding DNA: TGTGCCAGCACCTATGGGGCCTCCTACAATGAGCAGTTCTTC. Translating it yields CASTYGASYNEQFF.

This clonotype was counted many times. The rearrangement links TRBV29-1 to TRBJ2-5; tentatively, D is TRBD1 or TRBD2 (6 bases each). V was clipped by 6 bases and J by 4 bases, with 18 bases between them. Germline values: CDR1 SQVTM, CDR2 ANQGSEA. The CDR3 has 14 residues. CDR3 DNA sequence: TGCAGCGTCGTCGGGGGCGGATCGGTAGAGACCCAGTACTTC. It translates to CSVVGGGSVETQYF. Based on the CDR3 plus reference TRBV29-1 and TRBJ2-5, the full variable domain is SAVISQKPSRDICQRGTSLTIQCQVDSQVTMMFWYRQQPGQSLTLIATANQGSEATYESGFVIDKFPISRPNLTFSTLTVSNMSPEDSSIYLCSVVGGGSVETQYFGPGTRLLVL.

This chain joins TRBV5-5 and TRBJ1-2; TRBD1 matches at 10 bases. The germline gives CDR1 SGHKS, CDR2 YYEKEE (reference sequence). The V gene end was trimmed by 0 bases and the J gene end by 7 bases; junction bases not matched to a gene: 6. This CDR3 region has 15 residues. As DNA, the CDR3 is TGTGCCAGCAGCTTGGCCGGGACAGGGGAATCTGGCTACACCTTC. This translates into CASSLAGTGESGYTF.

The chain couples TRBV6-5 to TRBJ1-2; TRBD1 aligns across 7 bases. The trim removed 2 bases at V and 1 base at J, leaving 1 base unmatched. There are 14 residues in the CDR3. Germline values: CDR1 MNHEY, CDR2 SVGAGI. CDR3 region: CASSYAGGNYGYTF. CDR3 in DNA: TGTGCCAGCAGTTACGCAGGGGGTAACTATGGCTACACCTTC.

This clonotype was seen more than once but under ten times. The chain recombines TRBV6-5 with TRBJ2-7, with 9 bases fitting TRBD2. The germline CDR1 and CDR2 sequences are MNHEY and SVGAGI. The CDR3 loop spans 17 amino acids. J was trimmed by 2 bases and V by 3 bases; bases with no gene match: 11. CDR3 bases: TGTGCCAGCAGTTATGGGACTAGCCCCTTACCCCCCTACGAGCAGTACTTC. Translating it yields CASSYGTSPLPPYEQYF.

The chain carries TRBV20-1 and TRBJ2-7; 11 positions match TRBD2. J lost 4 bases, V lost 6 bases, and 8 bases had no gene match. The CDR3 has 14 amino acids. Germline CDR1 and CDR2: DFQATT and SNEGSKA (reference sequence). The CDR3 loop is CSARLAGGGYEQYF. DNA for the CDR3: TGCAGTGCCCGTCTAGCGGGAGGCGGGTACGAGCAGTACTTC.

The chain carries TRBV7-2 and TRBJ2-7; D might be TRBD2 (5 bases). Germline CDR1 reads SGHTA; CDR2 reads FQGNSA. Between the trimmed V and J ends, which lost 4 bases and 0 bases, there was a span of 7 bases. This CDR3 contains 13 residues. CDR3 amino acids: CASSSRASYEQYF. CDR3 nucleotide sequence: TGTGCCAGCAGCTCGCGGGCCTCCTACGAGCAGTACTTC.

V is TRBV9 and J is TRBJ2-7; TRBD2 might be the D (6 bases). Trimming cost V 2 bases and J 5 bases, with 17 bases left between them. The germline V gene encodes CDR1 SGDLS and CDR2 YYNGEE. The CDR3 totals 15 residues. CDR3 residues: CASSVGGINTNEQYF. The CDR3 bases are TGTGCCAGCAGCGTCGGGGGTATAAATACGAACGAGCAGTACTTC.

Many counts were recorded for this clonotype. This chain links TRBV28 with TRBJ2-7; 7 nucleotides line up with TRBD1. Germline values: CDR1 MDHEN, CDR2 SYDVKM. The ends lost 6 bases at V and 6 bases at J; junction bases unmatched: 14. The CDR3 has 15 amino acids. CDR3 region: CASSTDGQADAEQYF. The DNA of the CDR3 is TGTGCCAGCAGCACGGACGGACAGGCCGACGCCGAGCAGTACTTC.

This clonotype was seen a few times. The genes are TRBV20-1 and TRBJ2-5; D is unresolved. Trimming took off 2 bases at V and 7 bases at J, with 17 bases between the two ends. CDR1 and CDR2 (germline): DFQATT, SNEGSKA (reference sequence). The CDR3 is 14 amino acids. The CDR3 here is CSARKPDAARTQYF. The DNA of the CDR3 is TGCAGTGCTAGAAAACCGGACGCCGCCCGGACCCAGTACTTC.

The genes are TRBV20-1 and TRBJ2-3; D possibly matches TRBD1 or TRBD2 (5 bases each). In germline, CDR1 is DFQATT, CDR2 SNEGSKA (reference sequence). The V gene lost 0 bases and the J gene lost 2 bases, with 12 bases spanning the gap. This CDR3 comprises 15 residues. CDR3 nucleotide sequence: TGCAGTGCTAGAGATGGGGACCGAGACACAGATACGCAGTATTTT. Translation gives CSARDGDRDTDTQYF.

In regard to this clonotype: A much larger clone lies a single base off, so this may be a read error. V is TRBV6-1 and J is TRBJ2-1; 14 bases fit TRBD2. The germline V gene has CDR1 MNHNS and CDR2 SASEGT. This CDR3 contains 14 residues. CDR3 nucleotide sequence: TGTGCCAGCGCCGGGACTAGCGGGAGAAATGGGCAGTTCTTC. Amino acid sequence: CASAGTSGRNGQFF.

This clonotype was counted ten times or more. The chain links TRBV24-1 to TRBJ2-7; D may match TRBD1 or TRBD2 (6 bases each). CDR1 KGHDR and CDR2 SFDVKD come from the germline V gene. This CDR3 region has 13 residues. V was cut by 4 bases and J by 3 bases, with 9 bases left in between. CDR3 protein: CATSDGGGYEQYF. CDR3 nucleotide sequence: TGTGCCACCAGTGACGGAGGGGGCTACGAGCAGTACTTC.

This clonotype was observed a handful of times. The J gene is TRBJ2-7, the V gene TRBV7-2; 8 nucleotides match TRBD1. Per germline, CDR1 SGHTA and CDR2 FQGNSA. Trimming at V came to 10 bases and at J to 5 bases, leaving 13 bases not matched to a gene. The CDR3 spans 14 residues. The CDR3 reads CATRDGQGSHEQYF. Written as DNA, the CDR3 is TGTGCCACCAGGGATGGACAGGGAAGCCACGAGCAGTACTTC.

This clonotype was recorded at least ten times. The V and J genes are TRBV29-1 and TRBJ2-7; 8 bases match TRBD2. There are 13 residues in the CDR3. Trimming removed 4 bases from V and 0 bases from J; junction bases left unmatched: 2. Germline values: CDR1 SQVTM, CDR2 ANQGSEA. The CDR3: CSVASGSSYEQYF. The CDR3 nucleotides read TGCAGCGTTGCGAGCGGGAGCTCCTACGAGCAGTACTTC.

This clonotype was recorded at least ten times. The J gene is TRBJ2-3, the V gene TRBV7-2; no clear D gene. In germline, CDR1 is SGHTA, CDR2 FQGNSA. V lost 2 bases and J 1 base, leaving 10 bases between the germline ends. The CDR3 runs to 15 residues. The CDR3 DNA sequence: TGTGCCAGCAGCTTACTCACCCCCGGCACAGATACGCAGTATTTT. It encodes CASSLLTPGTDTQYF. Full variable domain (remainder filled in from reference TRBV7-2 and TRBJ2-3): GAGVSQSPSNKVTEKGKDVELRCDPISGHTALYWYRQSLGQGLEFLIYFQGNSAPDKSGLPSDRFSAERTGGSVSTLTIQRTQQEDSAVYLCASSLLTPGTDTQYFGPGTRLTVL.

The V and J genes are TRBV4-2 and TRBJ2-1; D gene uncertain. V was shortened by 3 bases and J by 0 bases, with 9 bases between the two germline ends. The CDR3 has 15 amino acids. Germline CDR1 and CDR2: LGHNA and YNFKEQ. CDR3 amino acids: CASSQARSSYNEQFF. The CDR3 DNA is TGTGCCAGCAGCCAGGCGAGAAGCTCCTACAATGAGCAGTTCTTC.

This clonotype was found many times. The chain recombines TRBV28 with TRBJ2-7; D is undetermined. V gave up 7 bases and J gave up 4 bases, with 8 bases separating them. The CDR3 loop spans 11 amino acids. Germline values: CDR1 MDHEN, CDR2 SYDVKM. DNA of the CDR3: TGTGCCAGCACGTCTCGATACGAGCAGTACTTC. Translation: CASTSRYEQYF.

The V gene is TRBV12-3 or TRBV12-4, the J gene TRBJ2-3; tentatively, D is TRBD2 (6 bases). The CDR3 covers 13 residues. CDR3 sequence reads: CASRDARADTQYF. Here the CDR3 DNA reads TGTGCTTCGCGGGACGCCAGGGCAGATACGCAGTATTTT.